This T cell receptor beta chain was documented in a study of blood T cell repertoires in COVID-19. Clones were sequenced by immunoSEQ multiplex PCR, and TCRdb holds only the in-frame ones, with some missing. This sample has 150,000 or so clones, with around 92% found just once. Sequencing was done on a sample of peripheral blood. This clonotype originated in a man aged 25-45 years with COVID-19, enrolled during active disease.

CDR3 sequence reads: CASSPPPGARYEQYF. DNA for the CDR3: TGTGCCAGCAGTCCCCCCCCAGGGGCCCGCTACGAGCAGTACTTC. The V and J genes are TRBV6-5 and TRBJ2-7, with a tentative D call TRBD1 (6 bases). CDR3 length: 15 residues. The ends were cut back, 5 bases at V and 3 bases at J, with 17 bases in the middle. CDR1 MNHEY and CDR2 SVGAGI come from the germline V gene.